One sample yielded the 25 T cell receptor beta chains listed below, sequenced in a study of response to subunit inactivated influenza vaccine. TCRdb processed the RT-PCR reads anew with MiXCR; each CDR3 protein has one entry. In the table there are under 950,000 distinct CDR3 sequences, approximately 21% of which are singletons. The input for sequencing was PBMCs from blood, taken 4 to 6 days after vaccination. The receptors originated from a man in his fifties or sixties who received an inactivated influenza vaccine.

The chain employs TRBV27 and TRBJ2-1, with 9 positions matching TRBD1. This CDR3 has 15 amino acids. Germline V gene data show CDR1 as MNHEY and CDR2 as SMNVEV (reference sequence). Trimming cost V 6 bases and J 4 bases; bases outside gene matches: 7. The CDR3 DNA follows: TGTGCCAGCAGAAAAGGGGGACAGGGATACAATGAGCAGTTCTTC. It yields the protein CASRKGGQGYNEQFF.

The sample holds many counts of this clonotype. The V call is TRBV3-1, the J call TRBJ2-7; unclear D gene. The V gene lost 1 base and the J gene lost 3 bases, with 4 bases spanning the gap. Looked up from germline, CDR1 is LGHDT and CDR2 is YNNKEL (reference sequence). This CDR3 comprises 12 residues. The CDR3 region is CASSQASYEQYF. The CDR3 nucleotides read TGTGCCAGCAGCCAAGCGAGCTACGAGCAGTACTTC.

This clonotype has just a few counts. The chain joins TRBV6-1 to TRBJ1-6; D is ambiguous. Germline lookup yields CDR1 MNHNS and CDR2 SASEGT. The CDR3 runs to 17 residues. Trimming removed 2 bases at V and 8 bases at J, with 19 bases between. The CDR3 DNA sequence: TGTGCCAGCAGTGAAAAGTTGGGTTCAAGAATGGATTCACCCCTCCACTTT. Translating it yields CASSEKLGSRMDSPLHF.

The genes are TRBV28 and TRBJ1-3, with TRBD1 matching over 7 bases. V shed 5 bases, J shed 6 bases, and the junction held 7 bases outside the gene matches. The CDR3 runs 14 residues. The germline V gene encodes CDR1 MDHEN and CDR2 SYDVKM. DNA of the CDR3: TGTGCCAGCAGTACCGGGACAGAGCCAAACACCATATATTTT. This translates into CASSTGTEPNTIYF.

In this sample, this clonotype turned up a few times. The V gene is TRBV7-2, the J gene TRBJ2-1; the D is unclear. CDR1 is SGHTA, CDR2 FQGNSA, per germline. CDR3 length equals 15 residues. Trimming cost V 1 base and J 11 bases, with 18 bases left between them. The CDR3 DNA sequence: TGTGCCAGCAGCTTAGTACATGTGAGAGTTTCCCAGCAGTTCTTC. Protein sequence: CASSLVHVRVSQQFF.

This clonotype was detected a few times. The chain carries TRBV5-6 and TRBJ1-2; perhaps TRBD1 as D (6 bases). V was cut by 5 bases and J by 8 bases, with 16 bases left in between. CDR3 length: 13 amino acids. Germline V gene sequence: CDR1 SGHDT, CDR2 YYEEEE. DNA for the CDR3: TGTGCCAGCAGACCGGACAGAAGTCAAGGCTACACCTTC. Protein sequence: CASRPDRSQGYTF.

The CDR3 spells CASSSPSFRSGNTIYF. CDR3 bases: TGTGCCAGCAGTTCCCCATCGTTCCGCTCTGGAAACACCATATATTTT. This rearrangement joins TRBV12-3 or TRBV12-4 to TRBJ1-3; D is unresolved. This CDR3 spans 16 amino acids. V lost 4 bases and J 0 bases, leaving 13 bases between the germline ends.

The table lists this clonotype with many counts. The chain uses TRBV28 and TRBJ2-1, with TRBD2 matching over 10 bases. Germline trimming cut 5 bases from V and 0 bases from J; bases unmatched to any gene: 4. The V gene's germline CDR1 is MDHEN and CDR2 SYDVKM. The CDR3 extends over 16 amino acids. The CDR3 DNA sequence: TGTGCCAGCAGTCCGATAGCGGGAGGCTCCTACAATGAGCAGTTCTTC. Translation gives CASSPIAGGSYNEQFF.

This chain connects TRBV7-6 to TRBJ2-7; the D gene is possibly TRBD1 (6 bases). The germline V and J ends were trimmed by 0 bases and 2 bases, with 14 bases remaining between them. This CDR3 is built from 16 residues. The germline V gene encodes CDR1 SGHVS and CDR2 FNYEAQ. In nucleotides, the CDR3 is TGTGCCAGCAGCTTAGCCCCTCCCAGGGGTACCTACGAGCAGTACTTC. Its translation: CASSLAPPRGTYEQYF.

The chain combines TRBV12-3 or TRBV12-4 with TRBJ2-1, with D tentatively TRBD2 (6 bases). CDR3 length: 16 residues. With 1 base removed from V and 7 bases from J, the gap between germline ends came to 17 bases. The CDR3 DNA follows: TGTGCCAGCAGTTTAGGTGCGGGGCGACTGGCGAATGAGCAGTTCTTC. This encodes CASSLGAGRLANEQFF.

This chain joins TRBV10-3 and TRBJ1-6; D is perhaps TRBD1 (6 bases). Germline-derived CDR1 and CDR2 are ENHRY and SYGVKD. Trimming pared 3 bases from V and 8 bases from J, leaving 11 bases between. CDR3 size: 14 residues. The CDR3, as DNA: TGTGCCATCAGTGACCAGGGGCGGGATTCACCCCTCCACTTT. This sequence encodes CAISDQGRDSPLHF.

The rearrangement joins TRBV15 to TRBJ1-2, with 7 bases matching TRBD1. CDR1 LNHNV and CDR2 YYDKDF come from the germline V gene (reference sequence). J lost 2 bases, V lost 4 bases, and 7 bases had no gene match. The CDR3 is 15 amino acids. DNA of the CDR3: TGTGCCACCAGCACAGGGACAGCGGACAACTATGGCTACACCTTC. This sequence encodes CATSTGTADNYGYTF.

This clonotype was picked up a small number of times. The chain recombines TRBV6-2 or TRBV6-3 with TRBJ2-7; maybe TRBD1 (6 bases). The CDR3 contains 15 residues. The V end was cut by 6 bases, the J end by 3 bases, with 18 bases between. Germline lookup yields CDR1 MNHEY and CDR2 SVGEGT. Here the CDR3 DNA reads TGTGCCAGCAGGACCCCTTTTATAGGGGGCTACGAGCAGTACTTC. Amino acids: CASRTPFIGGYEQYF.

This clonotype was detected a few times. This chain links TRBV30 with TRBJ1-2; no definite D call. Germline V CDR1 and CDR2: GTSNPN, SVGIG (reference sequence). CDR3 length equals 12 residues. V gave up 3 bases and J gave up 2 bases, with 7 bases separating them. The CDR3 DNA sequence: TGTGCCTGGAGATTAGGGAACTATGGCTACACCTTC. Its protein is CAWRLGNYGYTF.

This clonotype was detected a few times. The chain combines TRBV5-1 with TRBJ2-1; possible D gene TRBD2, 6 bases. Between the trimmed V and J ends, which lost 1 base and 2 bases, there was a span of 13 bases. Germline V gives CDR1 SGHRS, CDR2 YFSETQ. The CDR3 runs to 16 residues. Here the CDR3 DNA reads TGCGCCAGCAGCTTGATGGGGACTTCCCCCTACAATGAGCAGTTCTTC. It yields the protein CASSLMGTSPYNEQFF.

Worth noting for this clonotype: This may be a read error, as it is one base from a much larger clone. The CDR3 reads CASSEYNSQETQYF. The CDR3, as DNA: TGTGCCAGCAGTGAATATAACTCACAAGAGACCCAGTACTTC. The rearrangement joins TRBV25-1 to TRBJ2-5, with D unclear. The germline CDR1 and CDR2 sequences are MGHDK and SYGVNS. The CDR3 has 14 residues. V lost 0 bases and J lost 2, with 7 bases in between.

The rearrangement joins TRBV15 to TRBJ1-5; D is possibly TRBD1 (6 bases). CDR3 length: 19 amino acids. V was shortened by 0 bases and J by 0 bases, with 18 bases between the two germline ends. Germline CDR1 and CDR2: LNHNV and YYDKDF (reference sequence). CDR3 sequence reads: CATSRDTRGGRLSNQPQHF. CDR3 sequence (DNA): TGTGCCACCAGCAGAGATACGAGGGGGGGGCGGCTTAGCAATCAGCCCCAGCATTTT.

This clonotype occurred a few times. V is TRBV5-5 and J is TRBJ1-6; possibly TRBD1 for D (6 bases). The germline CDR1 and CDR2 sequences are SGHKS and YYEKEE (reference sequence). V dropped 4 bases and J dropped 10 bases, with 18 bases sitting between them. The CDR3 consists of 15 residues. This CDR3 reads CASSIQHRVGSPLHF. The CDR3 coding sequence is TGTGCCAGCAGCATACAGCACAGGGTAGGATCACCCCTCCACTTT.

This clonotype was recorded at least ten times. V usage is TRBV29-1 and J usage is TRBJ2-1; 7 positions match TRBD2. The germline V gene encodes CDR1 SQVTM and CDR2 ANQGSEA. V shed 2 bases and J 5 bases; nucleotides not matched to a gene: 15. The CDR3 has 17 residues. The CDR3 region is CSVEPPLAPLPDNEQFF. The CDR3 DNA follows: TGCAGCGTTGAACCCCCACTAGCGCCCCTACCCGACAATGAGCAGTTCTTC.

The V call is TRBV9, the J call TRBJ2-1, with 9 bases matching TRBD1. The V gene's germline CDR1 is SGDLS and CDR2 YYNGEE. Trimming removed 4 bases from V and 5 bases from J; junction bases left unmatched: 7. The CDR3 is 15 residues long. The CDR3 is CASSFRQGGHNEQFF. The CDR3 nucleotides read TGTGCCAGCAGCTTTCGACAGGGGGGCCACAATGAGCAGTTCTTC. Full variable domain (outside the CDR3, taken from reference TRBV9 and TRBJ2-1): DSGVTQTPKHLITATGQRVTLRCSPRSGDLSVYWYQQSLDQGLQFLIQYYNGEERAKGNILERFSAQQFPDLHSELNLSSLELGDSALYFCASSFRQGGHNEQFFGPGTRLTVL.

The table lists this clonotype with a few counts. CDR3 DNA: TGTGCCAGCAGTCGCTTTGCGGGAGGGCCGAACACCGGGGAGCTGTTTTTT. Its translation is CASSRFAGGPNTGELFF. V and J are TRBV6-4 and TRBJ2-2; 9 bases align to TRBD2. Germline-derived CDR1 and CDR2 are MRHNA and SNTAGT. Germline trimming cut 5 bases from V and 0 bases from J; bases unmatched to any gene: 7. The CDR3 spans 17 residues.

The sample holds many counts of this clonotype. The J gene is TRBJ2-3, the V gene TRBV20-1; TRBD2 matches 15 bases. This CDR3 region has 14 residues. Per the germline V gene, CDR1 is DFQATT and CDR2 is SNEGSKA (reference sequence). CDR3 DNA sequence: TGCAGCGGGACTAGCGGGGGGAGCACAGATACGCAGTATTTT. This codes for CSGTSGGSTDTQYF.

The chain couples TRBV11-3 to TRBJ2-5, with 15 bases aligning to TRBD2. Germline-derived CDR1 and CDR2 are SGHNT and YENEEA. V lost 6 bases to trimming and J lost 2 bases; unmatched junction nucleotides: 10. The CDR3 is made up of 18 amino acids. CDR3 nucleotides: TGTGCCAGCAGTACGACCGGTGGACTAGCGGGAGGGCAAGAGACCCAGTACTTC. It is translated as CASSTTGGLAGGQETQYF. Full variable domain (remainder filled in from reference TRBV11-3 and TRBJ2-5): EAGVVQSPRYKIIEKKQPVAFWCNPISGHNTLYWYLQNLGQGPELLIRYENEEAVDDSQLPKDRFSAERLKGVDSTLKIQPAELGDSAVYLCASSTTGGLAGGQETQYFGPGTRLLVL.

This clonotype was counted a few times. The chain carries TRBV28 and TRBJ2-3; 12 bases align to TRBD2. Germline V CDR1 and CDR2: MDHEN, SYDVKM. This CDR3 region has 16 residues. The V segment lost 5 bases and the J segment 4 bases; nucleotides outside the gene matches: 7. The CDR3 here is CASSPLAGGPADTQYF. The CDR3 region has the DNA TGTGCCAGCAGTCCCCTAGCGGGAGGGCCGGCAGATACGCAGTATTTT.

This clonotype has more than one count but fewer than ten. The chain uses TRBV20-1 and TRBJ2-7; 13 bases align to TRBD2. Looked up from germline, CDR1 is DFQATT and CDR2 is SNEGSKA (reference sequence). CDR3 length equals 16 residues. The V and J ends lost 5 bases and 0 bases, in that order; junction bases with no gene match: 7. The CDR3: CSARLAGGFSSYEQYF. CDR3 sequence (DNA): TGCAGTGCTCGACTAGCGGGAGGCTTCAGCTCCTACGAGCAGTACTTC.